These 30 T cell receptor beta chains originate from one sample sequenced in a study of tissue T cells after allogeneic stem cell transplantation. Time point noted: mouse harvest day 14 after allogeneic transplant. Mouse grafts combined 10^7 T-cell-depleted bone marrow cells with 10^6 splenic CD5+ T cells. Sequencing was performed with immunoSEQ multiplex PCR; in TCRdb, only in-frame clones are kept and a portion is missing. The sample yields a few thousand clones, approximately 45% seen once. Sequencing used lymph node tissue. These receptors were collected from a female BALB/c mouse given C57BL/6 T cells with graft-versus-host disease after an allogeneic hematopoietic cell transplant.

With regard to this clone: The genes and germline here are from mouse. The read ends 1 residue early relative to the CDR3; the germline J gene fills the gap. The rearrangement uses TRBV16 and TRBJ2-1; 10 nucleotides match TRBD2. The ends lost 5 bases at V and 1 base at J; junction bases unmatched: 5. The length of the CDR3 is 16 residues. The germline V gene encodes CDR1 SGHSA and CDR2 FRNQAP. The CDR3 sequence: CASSPNWGGNYAEQFF. CDR3 bases read: TGTGCAAGCAGCCCCAACTGGGGGGGGAACTATGCTGAGCAGTTC.

Of note for this clone: Mouse gene names and germline throughout. The read is 1 residue too short to cover the CDR3 end, so that end is filled in from the germline J gene. V usage is TRBV26 and J usage is TRBJ2-2, with TRBD1 identical over 9 bases. V was clipped by 3 bases and J by 4 bases; unmatched bases: 3. The germline CDR1 and CDR2 sequences are KGHPV and FQNQEV (reference sequence). The CDR3 has 15 residues. The CDR3 DNA, read in part, is TGTGCCAGCAGTCTACAGGGGGCAGGCACCGGGCAGCTCTAC. It encodes CASSLQGAGTGQLY. From start to end, the CDR3 is CASSLQGAGTGQLYF.

By share of the sample, this clone is large. Germline and genes: mouse. The CDR3 end falls 1 residue outside the read, so it is completed with the germline J gene. Other nucleotide sequences in the sample specify the same CDR3. V gene TRBV13-1 combines with J gene TRBJ1-4, with D hard to call. Germline V gene data show CDR1 as NSHNY and CDR2 as SYGAGN. V lost 0 bases to trimming and J lost 5 bases, with 2 bases between them. The length of the CDR3 is 12 residues. The CDR3 spells CASSDANERLFF. The covered CDR3 bases are TGTGCCAGCAGTGATGCTAACGAAAGATTATTT.

By its share, this clone is medium-sized. Mouse gene names and germline throughout. Read sequence stops 1 residue before the CDR3 end, and the germline J gene provides the missing end. The chain recombines TRBV20 with TRBJ2-5; 7 positions match TRBD1. The V gene's germline CDR1 is GFQATS and CDR2 STVNSAI. The CDR3 is made up of 13 amino acids. Trimming at V came to 2 bases and at J to 8 bases, leaving 7 bases not matched to a gene. This CDR3 is CGARTGTEGTQYF. The part of the CDR3 DNA that was read is TGTGGTGCTAGGACCGGGACAGAGGGCACCCAGTAC.

A word on this clone: Here the gene names and germline are mouse. The DNA ends 1 residue before the CDR3 does, and the rest of the CDR3 is filled in from the germline J gene. The chain uses TRBV3 and TRBJ1-1, with D possibly matching TRBD1 (5 bases). CDR3 length: 15 residues. V gave up 5 bases and J gave up 0 bases, with 13 bases separating them. Germline V gene lookup returns CDR1 SNHLY and CDR2 FYNGKV (reference sequence). CDR3 DNA, as far as it was read: TGTGCCAGCAGCCTCCAATCGGGGGCAAACACAGAAGTCTTC. It specifies CASSLQSGANTEVF. From start to end, the CDR3 is CASSLQSGANTEVFF.

The sample holds a few counts of this clone. Each gene name is a mouse one. The read gets to within 1 residue of the CDR3 end, and the germline J gene fills in the rest. The V gene is TRBV15, the J gene TRBJ1-5; D perhaps matches TRBD1 (6 bases). This CDR3 has 15 amino acids. The V gene lost 6 bases and the J gene lost 0 bases, with 12 bases spanning the gap. Germline lookup yields CDR1 SGHND and CDR2 FRSKSL. The chain's CDR3 is CASRSGTNNNQAPLF. Incomplete CDR3 DNA: TGTGCCAGCAGATCCGGGACAAATAACAACCAGGCTCCGCTT.

With respect to this clone: The genes and germline here are from mouse. The CDR3 is cut off 1 residue early in the read; its end comes from the germline J gene. The V gene is TRBV15, the J gene TRBJ2-7; no clear D. There are 12 residues in the CDR3. Trimming removed 1 base from V and 4 bases from J, with 5 bases in between. CDR1 is SGHND, CDR2 FRSKSL, per germline. The CDR3 spells CASSLEQYEQYF. CDR3 DNA, as far as it was read: TGTGCCAGCAGTTTAGAACAGTATGAACAGTAC.

By frequency in the sample, this clone is large. Genes and germline come from the mouse. The CDR3 goes on 1 residue after the read ends, and that part is filled in from the germline J gene. The chain carries TRBV12-1 and TRBJ2-7; D gene uncertain. The V end lost 4 bases, the J end lost 3 bases, and 6 bases lay between the germline ends. Per the germline V gene, CDR1 is SGHSN and CDR2 is HYEKVE. CDR3 size: 11 residues. The CDR3 spells CASSLSYEQYF. Partial CDR3 DNA: TGTGCCAGCTCCCTGAGCTATGAACAGTAC.

About this clone: Gene and germline names: mouse. The CDR3 end is not reached by the read, which stops 1 residue before it; the germline J gene fills it in. The chain uses TRBV12-2 and TRBJ2-5; D is undetermined. The V gene lost 1 base and the J gene lost 2 bases, with 6 bases spanning the gap. CDR3 size: 13 residues. CDR1 and CDR2 from the germline V gene are SGHLS and HYDKME. The CDR3 region is CASSLRGQDTQYF. CDR3 bases read: TGTGCCAGCTCTCTGCGGGGCCAAGACACCCAGTAC.

This clone showed up just a few times. Germline and genes: mouse. The part of the CDR3 DNA that was read is TGTGCCAGCAGTCCCCAGGGGGCTGGCTCCGACTACACC. Its protein product is CASSPQGAGSDYT. The complete CDR3 sequence is CASSPQGAGSDYTF. The chain links TRBV26 to TRBJ1-2, with 8 bases identical to TRBD1. Sequencing ends 1 residue short of the CDR3 end; the germline J gene provides the rest. Germline V gives CDR1 KGHPV, CDR2 FQNQEV (reference sequence). The ends lost 4 bases at V and 4 bases at J; junction bases unmatched: 5. The CDR3 has 14 amino acids.

In regard to this clone: The germline and genes are mouse ones. The sequence runs out 1 residue before the end of the CDR3; the remainder is reconstructed from the germline J gene. This sequence joins TRBV20 and TRBJ2-5; TRBD2 agrees at 9 bases. J lost 0 bases, V lost 2 bases, and 3 bases had no gene match. CDR3 length: 15 residues. Germline assignment: CDR1 GFQATS and CDR2 STVNSAI. The CDR3 is CGARNWGDNQDTQYF. The covered CDR3 bases are TGTGGTGCTAGGAACTGGGGGGATAACCAAGACACCCAGTAC.

In the case of this clone: Any gene name here is a mouse gene name. Sequencing ends 1 residue short of the CDR3 end; the germline J gene provides the rest. The rearrangement links TRBV12-1 to TRBJ2-3; TRBD2 aligns across 11 bases. V gave up 2 bases and J gave up 0 bases; unmatched junction bases: 6. Looked up from germline, CDR1 is SGHSN and CDR2 is HYEKVE. The CDR3 is made up of 17 amino acids. This chain's CDR3 is CASSHDWGGSSAETLYF. The part of the CDR3 DNA that was read is TGTGCCAGCTCTCACGACTGGGGGGGATCTAGTGCAGAAACGCTGTAT.

In the case of this clone: Gene names are mouse gene names. The CDR3 extends 1 residue past the end of the read, so its final part is completed from the germline J gene. The chain couples TRBV1 to TRBJ2-2, with TRBD1 identical over 9 bases. Germline lookup yields CDR1 NSQYPW and CDR2 LRSPGD (reference sequence). The V and J ends lost 4 bases and 6 bases, in that order; junction bases with no gene match: 0. CDR3 length equals 13 residues. This CDR3 reads CTCSDRGPGQLYF. The CDR3 DNA, read in part, is TGCACCTGCAGTGACAGGGGGCCCGGGCAGCTCTAC.

This clone ranks as large. These gene names are mouse names. The CDR3 end is not reached by the read, which stops 1 residue before it; the germline J gene fills it in. The chain joins TRBV26 to TRBJ2-1; D may be TRBD1 (6 bases). The CDR3 is 13 amino acids. V was pared by 4 bases and J by 7 bases, with 11 bases between. The germline V gene has CDR1 KGHPV and CDR2 FQNQEV (reference sequence). Partial CDR3 DNA: TGTGCCAGCAGTCAGGGGGAAGGGGCTGAGCAGTTC. It encodes CASSQGEGAEQF. The full-length CDR3 reads as CASSQGEGAEQFF.

A single count supports this clone. Germline and genes here are mouse. The CDR3 goes on 1 residue after the read ends, and that part is filled in from the germline J gene. V and J are TRBV1 and TRBJ1-1; 7 positions match TRBD1. The CDR3 loop spans 13 amino acids. Germline CDR1 and CDR2: NSQYPW and LRSPGD (reference sequence). V gave up 3 bases and J gave up 3 bases; unmatched junction bases: 1. The CDR3 sequence is CTCSAGTDTEVFF. The CDR3 DNA, read in part, is TGCACCTGCAGTGCGGGGACAGACACAGAAGTCTTC.

This clone was detected once. The gene names here belong to mouse. The read ends 1 residue before the CDR3 terminus; that terminus is restored from the germline J gene. V and J are TRBV12-2 and TRBJ1-1; tentatively, D is TRBD1 (5 bases). The V end was cut by 0 bases, the J end by 3 bases, with 10 bases between. The CDR3 runs 14 residues. CDR1 and CDR2 (germline): SGHLS, HYDKME. The covered CDR3 bases are TGTGCCAGCTCTCTCGGGGGACGGGACACAGAAGTCTTC. Its translation: CASSLGGRDTEVF. The entire CDR3 sequence reads CASSLGGRDTEVFF.

Note on this clone: Mouse names are used for the genes. The read terminates 1 residue before the CDR3 end, so the remaining end is supplied by the germline J gene. J is TRBJ2-7 and V is TRBV31; D is unresolved. This CDR3 comprises 10 residues. Germline loops: CDR1 GKSSPN, CDR2 SITVG. Trimming stripped 0 bases from V and 5 bases from J, with 2 bases between. The covered CDR3 bases are TGTGCCTGGAGTCTAGATGAACAGTAC. It specifies CAWSLDEQY. The entire CDR3 protein is CAWSLDEQYF.

On this clone: The genes are named according to mouse. Coverage ceases 1 residue before the CDR3 finishes, and the germline J gene fills in the end. The chain joins TRBV13-3 to TRBJ2-7; possibly TRBD1 for D (6 bases). Germline V lookup: CDR1 NNHDY, CDR2 SYVADS. V was cut by 7 bases and J by 1 base, with 9 bases left in between. This CDR3 region has 12 residues. CDR3 bases read: TGTGCCAGCGGGCAGGGGTCCTATGAACAGTAC. This encodes CASGQGSYEQY. The entire CDR3 is CASGQGSYEQYF.

Note on this clone: Here the gene names and germline are mouse. The missing CDR3 end, 1 residue past where the read stops, is filled in from the germline J gene. The chain carries TRBV23 and TRBJ1-6; the D segment call TRBD1 is taken from the table without a DNA check. Being an ORF, TRBJ1-6 has a function that is uncertain. CDR1 is KGHTA, CDR2 FQNQQP, per germline. This CDR3 region has 13 residues. The covered CDR3 bases are TGCTCCAGCCGGGACAACTATAATTCGCCCCTCTAC. This sequence encodes CSSRDNYNSPLY. The CDR3, in full, reads CSSRDNYNSPLYF.

Of note for this clone: Gene names are mouse gene names. The read finishes 1 residue shy of the CDR3 end, and the germline J gene is used to complete it. The V and J genes are TRBV26 and TRBJ2-1; 7 bases line up with TRBD1. The CDR3 contains 13 residues. The ends lost 6 bases at V and 3 bases at J; junction bases unmatched: 2. Per germline, CDR1 KGHPV and CDR2 FQNQEV (reference sequence). Incomplete CDR3 DNA: TGTGCCAGCAGGAGGGACAGCTATGCTGAGCAGTTC. Encoded protein: CASRRDSYAEQF. The full CDR3 protein reads CASRRDSYAEQFF. Full variable domain (outside the CDR3, taken from reference TRBV26 and TRBJ2-1): NSKVIQTPRYLVKGQGQKAKMRCIPEKGHPVVFWYQQNKNNEFKFLINFQNQEVLQQIDMTEKRFSAECPSNSPCSLEIQSSEAGDSALYLCASRRDSYAEQFFGPGTRLTVL.

Details on this clone: The gene names given are mouse names. Coverage ceases 1 residue before the CDR3 finishes, and the germline J gene fills in the end. V and J are TRBV23 and TRBJ2-3; the table's D call of TRBD1 was not tested on the DNA. This CDR3 has 13 residues. Germline assignment: CDR1 KGHTA and CDR2 FQNQQP. This CDR3 is CSSSGTGTETLYF. The sequenced part of the CDR3 DNA is TGCTCCAGCAGCGGGACAGGGACAGAAACGCTGTAT.

Note on this clone: Germline and genes: mouse. The missing CDR3 end, 1 residue past where the read stops, is filled in from the germline J gene. The chain has TRBV26 and TRBJ2-5; D not resolved. The germline gives CDR1 KGHPV, CDR2 FQNQEV (reference sequence). Trimming removed 2 bases from V and 0 bases from J, with 3 bases in between. This CDR3 spans 13 amino acids. CDR3 bases read: TGTGCCAGCAGTCTGGGTAACCAAGACACCCAGTAC. Translation gives CASSLGNQDTQY. The full CDR3 protein is CASSLGNQDTQYF.

About this clone itself: All gene names here are mouse names. The CDR3 spells CASSLGLGGDTQYF. The sequenced CDR3 bases are TGTGCCAGCTCTCTGGGACTGGGAGGGGACACCCAGTAC. The V call is TRBV12-2, the J call TRBJ2-5; 9 positions agree with TRBD2. Read sequence stops 1 residue before the CDR3 end, and the germline J gene provides the missing end. Trimming removed 1 base from V and 6 bases from J; junction bases left unmatched: 4. CDR1 is SGHLS and CDR2 is HYDKME in the germline V gene. This CDR3 comprises 14 residues.

This clone was observed a handful of times. All gene names here are mouse names. The read terminates 1 residue ahead of where the CDR3 ends, so the germline J gene completes it. The chain uses TRBV26 and TRBJ2-1, with 9 bases lining up with TRBD1. CDR1 and CDR2 from the germline V gene are KGHPV and FQNQEV (reference sequence). This CDR3 has 15 amino acids. With V trimmed by 4 bases and J by 1 base, 2 bases remained unmatched. The CDR3 here is CASSPGTGNYAEQFF. CDR3 DNA (partial): TGTGCCAGCAGTCCCGGGACAGGGAACTATGCTGAGCAGTTC.

About this clone: The genes and germline here are from mouse. With the read ending 1 residue before the CDR3 end, the germline J gene is used to fill in that end. The chain uses TRBV26 and TRBJ1-3, with 10 bases lining up with TRBD1. The trim removed 4 bases at V and 3 bases at J, leaving 3 bases unmatched. Germline V gene lookup returns CDR1 KGHPV and CDR2 FQNQEV (reference sequence). There are 15 residues in the CDR3. The covered CDR3 bases are TGTGCCAGCAGTCCGGGACAGGGGAATGGAAATACGCTCTAT. It codes for CASSPGQGNGNTLY. The full CDR3 protein is CASSPGQGNGNTLYF.

This clone was observed a few times. Any gene name here is a mouse gene name. With the read ending 1 residue before the CDR3 end, the germline J gene is used to fill in that end. The chain combines TRBV13-2 with TRBJ2-1; no clear D. This CDR3 comprises 13 residues. CDR1 is NNHNN and CDR2 is SYGAGS in the germline V gene (reference sequence). Deletions cut 0 bases from V and 4 bases from J, with 5 bases between. CDR3 in amino acids: CASGDGQYAEQFF. The covered CDR3 bases are TGTGCCAGCGGTGATGGACAATATGCTGAGCAGTTC.

On this clone itself: Gene names follow the mouse nomenclature. The read is 1 residue too short to cover the CDR3 end, so that end is filled in from the germline J gene. The chain links TRBV31 to TRBJ2-4, with 9 bases aligning to TRBD2. The germline V gene encodes CDR1 GKSSPN and CDR2 SITVG. J lost 6 bases, V lost 1 base, and 2 bases had no gene match. The CDR3 runs to 13 residues. The CDR3 protein is CAWSPWGGNTLYF. The sequenced part of the CDR3 DNA is TGTGCCTGGAGTCCCTGGGGGGGGAACACCTTGTAC.

Concerning this clone: The genes and germline here are from mouse. The CDR3 end falls 1 residue outside the read, so it is completed with the germline J gene. The rearrangement uses TRBV31 and TRBJ2-5, with 7 bases fitting TRBD2. Germline V gives CDR1 GKSSPN, CDR2 SITVG. The CDR3 runs 16 residues. Unmatched junction bases numbered 7, after V lost 1 base and J lost 0 bases. The CDR3 is CAWSPGMGGNQDTQYF. Partial CDR3 DNA: TGTGCCTGGAGTCCCGGGATGGGGGGTAACCAAGACACCCAGTAC. The whole variable domain, filled in from reference TRBV31 and TRBJ2-5, reads AQTIHQWPVAEIKAVGSPLSLGCTIKGKSSPNLYWYWQATGGTLQQLFYSITVGQVESVVQLNLSASRPKDDQFILSTEKLLLSHSGFYLCAWSPGMGGNQDTQYFGPGTRLLVL.

In regard to this clone: The genes are named according to mouse. The CDR3 end falls 1 residue outside the read, so it is completed with the germline J gene. The chain links TRBV31 to TRBJ2-3; D gene ambiguous. Trimming took 3 bases from V and 1 from J, leaving 5 bases between them. The germline V gene encodes CDR1 GKSSPN and CDR2 SITVG. This CDR3 is built from 12 residues. This CDR3 reads CAWSLRAETLYF. CDR3 DNA, as far as it was read: TGTGCCTGGAGCCTCCGTGCAGAAACGCTGTAT.

For this clone: Genes here carry mouse names. Read sequence stops 1 residue before the CDR3 end, and the germline J gene provides the missing end. The genes are TRBV26 and TRBJ2-5; tentatively, D is TRBD1 or TRBD2 (5 bases each). The CDR3 totals 13 residues. V was pared by 4 bases and J by 3 bases, with 8 bases between. CDR1 KGHPV and CDR2 FQNQEV come from the germline V gene (reference sequence). The CDR3 DNA, read in part, is TGTGCCAGCAGTCGGGACGGACAAGACACCCAGTAC. Amino acids: CASSRDGQDTQY. In full, the CDR3 reads CASSRDGQDTQYF.